This TCR beta chain appears in the sequencing data of a study of T cell changes during pregnancy in multiple sclerosis. Libraries were prepared by immunoSEQ multiplex PCR; TCRdb keeps only in-frame clonotypes and omits some of them. The sample has around 50,000 clones; roughly 94% are singletons. The germline gives CDR1 SEHNR, CDR2 FQNEAQ (reference sequence). The CDR3 loop spans 13 amino acids. V was pared by 2 bases and J by 5 bases, with 7 bases between. The specimen comprised CD4+ T cells from peripheral blood mononuclear cells, sampled in the second trimester of pregnancy. V is TRBV7-9 and J is TRBJ2-1; no definite D call. The sequence was collected from a female donor with multiple sclerosis, enrolled in a pregnancy study. The CDR3 sequence is CASSLFSDNEQFF. The DNA for the CDR3 is TGTGCCAGCAGCTTATTCTCGGACAATGAGCAGTTCTTC.